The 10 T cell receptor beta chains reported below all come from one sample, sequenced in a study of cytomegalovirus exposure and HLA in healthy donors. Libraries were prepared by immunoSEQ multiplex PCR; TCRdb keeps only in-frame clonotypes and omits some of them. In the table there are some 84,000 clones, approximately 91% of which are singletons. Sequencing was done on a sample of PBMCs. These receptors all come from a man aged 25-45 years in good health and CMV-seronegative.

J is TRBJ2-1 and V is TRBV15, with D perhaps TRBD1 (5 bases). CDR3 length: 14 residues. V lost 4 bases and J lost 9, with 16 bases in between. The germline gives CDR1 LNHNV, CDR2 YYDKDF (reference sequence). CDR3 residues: CATSTPSLGLEQFF. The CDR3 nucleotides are TGTGCCACCAGCACCCCCAGTTTGGGGCTTGAGCAGTTCTTC.

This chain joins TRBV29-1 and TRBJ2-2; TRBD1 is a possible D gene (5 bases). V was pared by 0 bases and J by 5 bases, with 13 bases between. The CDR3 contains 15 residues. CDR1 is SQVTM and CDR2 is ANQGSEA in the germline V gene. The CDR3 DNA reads TGCAGCGTTGAAGATGACCAGGGCCCAACCGGGGAGCTGTTTTTT. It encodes CSVEDDQGPTGELFF.

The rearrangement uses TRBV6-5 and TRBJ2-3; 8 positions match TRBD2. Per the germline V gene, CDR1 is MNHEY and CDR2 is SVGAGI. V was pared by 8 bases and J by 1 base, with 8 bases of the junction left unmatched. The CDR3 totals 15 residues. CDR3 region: CASAGLRGGTDTQYF. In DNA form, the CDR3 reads TGTGCCAGCGCGGGGTTGCGGGGGGGCACAGATACGCAGTATTTT.

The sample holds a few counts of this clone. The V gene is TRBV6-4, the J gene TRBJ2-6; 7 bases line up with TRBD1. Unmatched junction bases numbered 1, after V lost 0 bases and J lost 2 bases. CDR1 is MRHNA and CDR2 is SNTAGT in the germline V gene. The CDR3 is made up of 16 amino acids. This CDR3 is CASSDSGGAGANVLTF. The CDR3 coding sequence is TGTGCCAGCAGTGACTCAGGGGGCGCTGGGGCCAACGTCCTGACTTTC.

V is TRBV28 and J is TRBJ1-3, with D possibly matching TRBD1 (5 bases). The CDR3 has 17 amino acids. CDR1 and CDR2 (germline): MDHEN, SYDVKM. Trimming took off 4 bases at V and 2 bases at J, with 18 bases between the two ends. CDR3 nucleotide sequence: TGTGCCAGCAGTTCCCCCTCGACAGCAAGAACTGGAAACACCATATATTTT. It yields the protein CASSSPSTARTGNTIYF. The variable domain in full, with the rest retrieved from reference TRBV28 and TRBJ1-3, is DVKVTQSSRYLVKRTGEKVFLECVQDMDHENMFWYRQDPGLGLRLIYFSYDVKMKEKGDIPEGYSVSREKKERFSLILESASTNQTSMYLCASSSPSTARTGNTIYFGEGSWLTVV.

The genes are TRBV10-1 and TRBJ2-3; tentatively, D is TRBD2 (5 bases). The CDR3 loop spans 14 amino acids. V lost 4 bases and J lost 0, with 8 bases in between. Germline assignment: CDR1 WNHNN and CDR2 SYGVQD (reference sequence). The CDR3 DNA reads TGCGCCAGCAGTGGAGGGCTTAGCACAGATACGCAGTATTTT. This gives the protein CASSGGLSTDTQYF.

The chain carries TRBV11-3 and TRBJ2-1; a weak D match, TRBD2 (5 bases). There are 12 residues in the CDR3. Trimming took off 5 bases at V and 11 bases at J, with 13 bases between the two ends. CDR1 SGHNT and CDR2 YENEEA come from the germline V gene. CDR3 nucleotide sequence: TGTGCCAGCAGCGCCGCGGACTGGAAGCAGTTCTTC. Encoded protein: CASSAADWKQFF.

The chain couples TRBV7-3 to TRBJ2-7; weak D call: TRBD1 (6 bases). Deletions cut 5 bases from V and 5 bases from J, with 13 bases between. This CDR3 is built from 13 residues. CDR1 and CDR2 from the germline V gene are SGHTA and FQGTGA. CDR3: CASSRDIADEQYF. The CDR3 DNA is TGTGCCAGCAGCCGGGACATCGCGGACGAGCAGTACTTC.

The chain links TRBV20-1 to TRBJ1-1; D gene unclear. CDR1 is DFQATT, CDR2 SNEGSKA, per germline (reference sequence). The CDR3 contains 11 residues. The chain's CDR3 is CSAQSNTEAFF. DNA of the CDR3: TGCAGCGCACAGAGCAACACTGAAGCTTTCTTT.

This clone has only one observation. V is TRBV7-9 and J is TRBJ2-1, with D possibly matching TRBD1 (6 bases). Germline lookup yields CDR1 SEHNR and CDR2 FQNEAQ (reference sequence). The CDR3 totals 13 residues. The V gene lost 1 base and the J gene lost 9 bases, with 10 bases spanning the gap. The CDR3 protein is CASSLGGHLEQFF. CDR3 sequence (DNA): TGTGCCAGCAGCTTAGGGGGGCATCTTGAGCAGTTCTTC.